Presented here are 2 T cell receptor beta chains from one specimen sequenced in a study of blood T cells in healthy people across ages. With a J-beta primer mix and a sample-barcoded 5' primer, a second PCR ran about 7 to 12 cycles. From the 5' RACE reads, TCRdb called clonotypes with MiXCR, one entry per CDR3 protein. Of 1,300,000 or so distinct CDR3 sequences in the sample, 45% to 70% are singletons; the top ten hold over 6.5%. Sequencing was performed on blood. The receptors here all came from a man between 18 and 35 years old in good health.

This clonotype came up once. The chain couples TRBV12-3 or TRBV12-4 to TRBJ2-7, with 9 bases matching TRBD2. There are 14 residues in the CDR3. The V gene end was trimmed by 2 bases and the J gene end by 5 bases; junction bases not matched to a gene: 4. CDR3 sequence: CASSLPSGIDEQYF. CDR3 bases: TGTGCCAGCAGTTTACCTAGCGGGATTGACGAGCAGTACTTC.

As concerns this clonotype: At one boundary the junction diverges from the germline segment, which might be a read error. The gene calls are TRBV29-1 and TRBJ2-1; the match to TRBD1 covers 8 bases. The CDR3 consists of 13 residues. Germline-derived CDR1 and CDR2 are SQVTM and ANQGSEA. CDR3: CSVNRDRYNERFF. CDR3 DNA sequence: TGCAGCGTAAACCGGGACAGGTACAATGAGCGGTTCTTC.